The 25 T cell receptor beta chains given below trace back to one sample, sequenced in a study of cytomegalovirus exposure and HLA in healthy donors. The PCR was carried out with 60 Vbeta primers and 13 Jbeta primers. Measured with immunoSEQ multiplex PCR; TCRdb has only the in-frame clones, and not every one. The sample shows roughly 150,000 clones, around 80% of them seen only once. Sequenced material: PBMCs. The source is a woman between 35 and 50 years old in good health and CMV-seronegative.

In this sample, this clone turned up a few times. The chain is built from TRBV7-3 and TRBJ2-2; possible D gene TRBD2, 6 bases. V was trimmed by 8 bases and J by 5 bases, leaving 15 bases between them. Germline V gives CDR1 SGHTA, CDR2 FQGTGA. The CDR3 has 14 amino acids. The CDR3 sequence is CASGGGRGTGELFF. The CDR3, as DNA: TGTGCCAGCGGTGGGGGGAGAGGAACCGGGGAGCTGTTTTTT. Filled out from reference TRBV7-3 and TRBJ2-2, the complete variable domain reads GAGVSQTPSNKVTEKGKYVELRCDPISGHTALYWYRQSLGQGPEFLIYFQGTGAADDSGLPNDRFFAVRPEGSVSTLKIQRTERGDSAVYLCASGGGRGTGELFFGEGSRLTVL.

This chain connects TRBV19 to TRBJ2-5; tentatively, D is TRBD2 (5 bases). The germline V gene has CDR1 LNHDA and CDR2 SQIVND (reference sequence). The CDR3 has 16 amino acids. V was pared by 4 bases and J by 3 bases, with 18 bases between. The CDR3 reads CASSSPTWEAEETQYF. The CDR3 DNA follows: TGTGCCAGTAGTAGCCCCACTTGGGAAGCGGAAGAGACCCAGTACTTC. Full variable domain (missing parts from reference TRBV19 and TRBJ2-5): DGGITQSPKYLFRKEGQNVTLSCEQNLNHDAMYWYRQDPGQGLRLIYYSQIVNDFQKGDIAEGYSVSREKKESFPLTVTSAQKNPTAFYLCASSSPTWEAEETQYFGPGTRLLVL.

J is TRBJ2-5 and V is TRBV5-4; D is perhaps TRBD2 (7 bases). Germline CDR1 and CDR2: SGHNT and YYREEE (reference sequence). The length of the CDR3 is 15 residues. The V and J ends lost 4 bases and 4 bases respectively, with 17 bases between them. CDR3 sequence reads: CASSGGGGAGETQYF. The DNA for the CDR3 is TGTGCCAGCAGCGGGGGAGGGGGGGCCGGAGAGACCCAGTACTTC.

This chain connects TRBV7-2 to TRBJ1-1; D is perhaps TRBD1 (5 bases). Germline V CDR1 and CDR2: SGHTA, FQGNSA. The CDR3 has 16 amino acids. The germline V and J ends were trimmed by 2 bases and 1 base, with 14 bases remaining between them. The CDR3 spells CASSLWFPGGNTEAFF. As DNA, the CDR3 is TGTGCCAGCAGCTTATGGTTCCCGGGGGGGAACACTGAAGCTTTCTTT.

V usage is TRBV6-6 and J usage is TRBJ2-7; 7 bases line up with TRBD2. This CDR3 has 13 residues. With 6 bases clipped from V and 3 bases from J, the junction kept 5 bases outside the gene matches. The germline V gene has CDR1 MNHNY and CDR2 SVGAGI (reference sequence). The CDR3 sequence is CASRGGLVYEQYF. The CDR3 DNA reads TGTGCCAGCAGGGGCGGACTAGTCTACGAGCAGTACTTC.

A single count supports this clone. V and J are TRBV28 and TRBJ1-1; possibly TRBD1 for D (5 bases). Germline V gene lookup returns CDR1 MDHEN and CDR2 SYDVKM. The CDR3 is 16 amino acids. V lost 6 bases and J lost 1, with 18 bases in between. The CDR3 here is CASRRNTGTGNTEAFF. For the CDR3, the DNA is TGTGCCAGCAGACGCAATACCGGGACTGGGAACACTGAAGCTTTCTTT.

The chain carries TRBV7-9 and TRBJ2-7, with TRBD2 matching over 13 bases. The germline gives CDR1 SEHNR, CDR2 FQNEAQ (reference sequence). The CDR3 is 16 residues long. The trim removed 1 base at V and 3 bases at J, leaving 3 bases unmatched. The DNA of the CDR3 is TGTGCCAGCAGCTTAGGGGGGACTAGCGGGATCTACGAGCAGTACTTC. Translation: CASSLGGTSGIYEQYF.

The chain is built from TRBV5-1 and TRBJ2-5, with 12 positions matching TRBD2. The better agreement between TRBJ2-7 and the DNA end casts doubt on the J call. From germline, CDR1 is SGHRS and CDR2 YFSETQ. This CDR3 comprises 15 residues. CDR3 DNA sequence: TGCGCCAGCAGCCCTCGACTAGCGGGAGTGTACGAGCAGTACTTC. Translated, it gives CASSPRLAGVYEQYF.

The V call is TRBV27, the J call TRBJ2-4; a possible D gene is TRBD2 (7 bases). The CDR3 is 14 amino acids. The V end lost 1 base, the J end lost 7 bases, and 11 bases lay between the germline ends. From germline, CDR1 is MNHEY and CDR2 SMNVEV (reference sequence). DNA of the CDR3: TGTGCCAGCAGTTTATTGGGGGGGCACAACATTCAGTACTTC. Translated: CASSLLGGHNIQYF.

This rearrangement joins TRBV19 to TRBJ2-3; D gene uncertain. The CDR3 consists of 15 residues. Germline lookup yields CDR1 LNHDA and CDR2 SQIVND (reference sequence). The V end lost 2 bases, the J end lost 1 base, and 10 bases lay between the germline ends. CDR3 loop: CASSINELGTDTQYF. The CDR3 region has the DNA TGTGCCAGTAGTATAAACGAGTTGGGCACAGATACGCAGTATTTT.

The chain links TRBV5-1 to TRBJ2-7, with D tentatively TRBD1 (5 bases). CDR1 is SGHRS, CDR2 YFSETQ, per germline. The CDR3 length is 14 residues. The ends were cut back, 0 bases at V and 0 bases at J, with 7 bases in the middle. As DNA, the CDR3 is TGCGCCAGCAGCTTGGCCAGGGCCTCCTACGAGCAGTACTTC. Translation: CASSLARASYEQYF.

The DNA of the CDR3 is TGTGCCAGCAGCTTAGCGGGCAGGGGTAACACTGAAGCTTTCTTT. Translated, it gives CASSLAGRGNTEAFF. The V and J genes are TRBV7-9 and TRBJ1-1; a weak D match, TRBD1 (6 bases). V lost 0 bases and J 2 bases, leaving 10 bases between the germline ends. There are 15 residues in the CDR3. Germline values: CDR1 SEHNR, CDR2 FQNEAQ (reference sequence).

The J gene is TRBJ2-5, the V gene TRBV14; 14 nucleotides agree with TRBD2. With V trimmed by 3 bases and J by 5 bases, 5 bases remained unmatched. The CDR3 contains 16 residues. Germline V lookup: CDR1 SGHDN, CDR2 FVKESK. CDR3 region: CASSHQTSGRGETQYF. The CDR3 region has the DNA TGTGCCAGCAGCCACCAGACTAGCGGGAGGGGGGAGACCCAGTACTTC.

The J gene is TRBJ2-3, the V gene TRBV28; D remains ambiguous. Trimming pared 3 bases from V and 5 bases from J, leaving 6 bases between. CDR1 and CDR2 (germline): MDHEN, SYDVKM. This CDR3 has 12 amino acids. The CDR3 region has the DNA TGTGCCAGCAGTTTCCCCTTAGATACGCAGTATTTT. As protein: CASSFPLDTQYF.

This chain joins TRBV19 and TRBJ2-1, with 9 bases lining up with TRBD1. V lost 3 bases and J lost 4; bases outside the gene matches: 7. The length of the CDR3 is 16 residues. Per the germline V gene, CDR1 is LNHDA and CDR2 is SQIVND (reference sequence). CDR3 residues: CASSIISGQGYNEQFF. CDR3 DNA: TGTGCCAGTAGTATTATCTCCGGACAGGGGTACAATGAGCAGTTCTTC.

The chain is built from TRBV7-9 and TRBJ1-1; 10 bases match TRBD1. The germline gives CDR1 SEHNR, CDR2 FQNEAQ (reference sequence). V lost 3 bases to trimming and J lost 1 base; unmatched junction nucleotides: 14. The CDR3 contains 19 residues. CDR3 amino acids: CASSFDRGRGLGGNTEAFF. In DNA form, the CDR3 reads TGTGCCAGCAGCTTTGACAGGGGGCGAGGACTGGGGGGGAACACTGAAGCTTTCTTT.

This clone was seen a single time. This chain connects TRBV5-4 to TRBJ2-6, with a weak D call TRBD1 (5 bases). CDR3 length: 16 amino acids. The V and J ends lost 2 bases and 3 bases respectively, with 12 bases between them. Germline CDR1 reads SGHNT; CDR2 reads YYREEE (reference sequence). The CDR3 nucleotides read TGTGCCAGCAGCTTCGGACAAGGTGGTGGGGCCAACGTCCTGACTTTC. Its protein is CASSFGQGGGANVLTF.

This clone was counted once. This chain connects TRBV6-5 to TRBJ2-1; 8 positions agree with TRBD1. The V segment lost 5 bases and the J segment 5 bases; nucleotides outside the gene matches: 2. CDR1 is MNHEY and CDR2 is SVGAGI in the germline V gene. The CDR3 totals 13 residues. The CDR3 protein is CASSLGQDNEQFF. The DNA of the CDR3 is TGTGCCAGCAGTCTGGGACAGGACAATGAGCAGTTCTTC.

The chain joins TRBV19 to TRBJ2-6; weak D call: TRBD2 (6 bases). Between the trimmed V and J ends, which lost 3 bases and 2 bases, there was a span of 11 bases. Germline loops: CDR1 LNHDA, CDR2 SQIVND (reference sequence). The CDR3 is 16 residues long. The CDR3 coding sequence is TGTGCCAGTAGTATCGGGGGTATCCCTGGGGCCAACGTCCTGACTTTC. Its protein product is CASSIGGIPGANVLTF.

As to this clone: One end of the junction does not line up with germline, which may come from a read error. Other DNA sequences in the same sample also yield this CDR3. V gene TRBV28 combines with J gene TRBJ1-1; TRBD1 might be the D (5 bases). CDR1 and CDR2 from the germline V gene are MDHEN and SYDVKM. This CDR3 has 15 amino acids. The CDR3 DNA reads TGTGCCAGCAGTTTATTTAGGGAGGGGAACACCGAAGCTTTCTTT. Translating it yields CASSLFREGNTEAFF.

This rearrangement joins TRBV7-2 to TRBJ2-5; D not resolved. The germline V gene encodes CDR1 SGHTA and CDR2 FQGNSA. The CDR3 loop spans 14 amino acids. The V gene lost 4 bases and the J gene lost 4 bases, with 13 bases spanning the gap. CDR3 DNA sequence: TGTGCCAGCAGCTCCGCCGGTGGAGTAGAGACCCAGTACTTC. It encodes CASSSAGGVETQYF. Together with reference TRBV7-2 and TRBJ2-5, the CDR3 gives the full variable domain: GAGVSQSPSNKVTEKGKDVELRCDPISGHTALYWYRQSLGQGLEFLIYFQGNSAPDKSGLPSDRFSAERTGGSVSTLTIQRTQQEDSAVYLCASSSAGGVETQYFGPGTRLLVL.

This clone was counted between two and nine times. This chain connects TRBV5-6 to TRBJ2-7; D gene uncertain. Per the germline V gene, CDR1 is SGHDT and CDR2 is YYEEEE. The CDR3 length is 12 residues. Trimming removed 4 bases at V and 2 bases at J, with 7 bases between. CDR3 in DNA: TGTGCCAGCAGCCAGAATACCTACGAGCAGTACTTC. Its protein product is CASSQNTYEQYF.

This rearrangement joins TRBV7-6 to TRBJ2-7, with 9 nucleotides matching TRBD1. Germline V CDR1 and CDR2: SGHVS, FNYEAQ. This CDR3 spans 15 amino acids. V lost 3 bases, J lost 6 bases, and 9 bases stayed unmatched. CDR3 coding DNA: TGTGCCAGCAGCTTCGGGACAGGGCGCCTAGCCGAGCAGTACTTC. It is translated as CASSFGTGRLAEQYF.

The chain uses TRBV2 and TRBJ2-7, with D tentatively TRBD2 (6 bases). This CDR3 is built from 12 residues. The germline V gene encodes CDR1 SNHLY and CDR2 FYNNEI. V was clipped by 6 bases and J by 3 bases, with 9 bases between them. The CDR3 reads CASSLTSYEQYF. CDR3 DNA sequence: TGTGCCAGCAGCCTGACTAGCTACGAGCAGTACTTC.

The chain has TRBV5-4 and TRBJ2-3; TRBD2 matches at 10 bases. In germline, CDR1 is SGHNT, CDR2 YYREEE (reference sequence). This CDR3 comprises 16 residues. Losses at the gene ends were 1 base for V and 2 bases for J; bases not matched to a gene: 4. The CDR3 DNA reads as TGTGCCAGCAGCTTGCGGCTAGCGGGGGTCACAGATACGCAGTATTTT. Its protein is CASSLRLAGVTDTQYF.